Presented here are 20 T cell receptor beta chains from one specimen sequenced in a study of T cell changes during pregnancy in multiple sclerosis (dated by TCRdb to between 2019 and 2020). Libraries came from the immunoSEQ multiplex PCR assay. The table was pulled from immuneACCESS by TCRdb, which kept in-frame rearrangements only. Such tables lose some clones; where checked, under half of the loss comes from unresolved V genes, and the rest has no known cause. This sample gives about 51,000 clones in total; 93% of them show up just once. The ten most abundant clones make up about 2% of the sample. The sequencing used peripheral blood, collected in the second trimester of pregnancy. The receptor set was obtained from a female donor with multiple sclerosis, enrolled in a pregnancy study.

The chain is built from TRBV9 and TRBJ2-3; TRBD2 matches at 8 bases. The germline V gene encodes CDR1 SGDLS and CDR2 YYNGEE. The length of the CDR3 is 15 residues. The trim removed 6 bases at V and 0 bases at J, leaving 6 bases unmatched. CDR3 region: CASTPGLASTDTQYF. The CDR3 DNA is TGTGCCAGCACCCCCGGACTAGCAAGCACAGATACGCAGTATTTT. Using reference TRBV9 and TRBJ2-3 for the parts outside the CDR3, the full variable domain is DSGVTQTPKHLITATGQRVTLRCSPRSGDLSVYWYQQSLDQGLQFLIQYYNGEERAKGNILERFSAQQFPDLHSELNLSSLELGDSALYFCASTPGLASTDTQYFGPGTRLTVL.

CDR3 DNA sequence: TGCGCCAGCAGCCAAGAACCCGGGACTAGCGGGAGGACGGTTTCTGGCTACGAGCAGTACTTC. It codes for CASSQEPGTSGRTVSGYEQYF. The chain couples TRBV4-3 to TRBJ2-7, with 15 nucleotides matching TRBD2. CDR3 length: 21 residues. Germline V CDR1 and CDR2: LGHNA, YSLEER. Unmatched junction bases numbered 15, after V lost 0 bases and J lost 3 bases.

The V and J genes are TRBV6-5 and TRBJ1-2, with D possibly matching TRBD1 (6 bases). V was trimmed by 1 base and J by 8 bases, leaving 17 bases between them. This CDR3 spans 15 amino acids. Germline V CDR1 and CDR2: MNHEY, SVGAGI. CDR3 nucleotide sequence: TGTGCCAGCAGTTACTTTTCTTCGGCAGGGGACGGCTACACCTTC. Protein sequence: CASSYFSSAGDGYTF.

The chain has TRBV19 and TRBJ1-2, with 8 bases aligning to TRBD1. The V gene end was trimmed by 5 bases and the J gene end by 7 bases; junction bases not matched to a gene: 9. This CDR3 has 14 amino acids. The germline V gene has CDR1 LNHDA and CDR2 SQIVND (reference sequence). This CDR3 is CASSPDDRGGGYTF. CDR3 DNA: TGTGCCAGTAGTCCCGACGACAGGGGAGGTGGCTACACCTTC.

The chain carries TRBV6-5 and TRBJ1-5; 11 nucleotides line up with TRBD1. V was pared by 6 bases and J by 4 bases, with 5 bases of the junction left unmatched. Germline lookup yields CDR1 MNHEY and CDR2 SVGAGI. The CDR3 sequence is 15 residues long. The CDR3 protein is CASSKGQGGNQPQHF. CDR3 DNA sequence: TGTGCCAGCAGCAAGGGACAGGGGGGGAATCAGCCCCAGCATTTT.

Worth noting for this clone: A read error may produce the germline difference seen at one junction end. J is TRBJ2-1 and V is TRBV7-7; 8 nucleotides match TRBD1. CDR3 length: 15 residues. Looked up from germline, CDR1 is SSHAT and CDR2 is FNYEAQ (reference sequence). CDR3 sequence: CASSLDRGSYNEQFF. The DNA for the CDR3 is TGTGCTAGCAGCCTCGACAGGGGATCCTACAATGAGCAGTTCTTC. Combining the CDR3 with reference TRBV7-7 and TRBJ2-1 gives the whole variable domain GAGVSQSPRYKVTKRGQDVTLRCDPISSHATLYWYQQALGQGPEFLTYFNYEAQPDKSGLPSDRFSAERPEGSISTLTIQRTEQRDSAMYRCASSLDRGSYNEQFFGPGTRLTVL.

For the CDR3, the DNA is TGTGCCAGCAGTGACCCTTCCACAGGGGAGTCTGAAAAACTGTTTTTT. Translating gives CASSDPSTGESEKLFF. The chain employs TRBV6-4 and TRBJ1-4; 7 bases are shared with TRBD1. The length of the CDR3 is 16 residues. The J segment lost 7 bases and the V segment lost 2 bases, leaving 10 bases of the junction unmatched. CDR1 is MRHNA, CDR2 SNTAGT, per germline.

DNA for the CDR3: TGTGCCAGCAGCCAAGCGGCGGGAGAGGCAGATACGCAGTATTTT. Protein: CASSQAAGEADTQYF. This chain joins TRBV4-2 and TRBJ2-3; 7 bases agree with TRBD2. Germline V gives CDR1 LGHNA, CDR2 YNFKEQ. Losses at the gene ends were 1 base for V and 4 bases for J; bases not matched to a gene: 5. CDR3 size: 15 residues.

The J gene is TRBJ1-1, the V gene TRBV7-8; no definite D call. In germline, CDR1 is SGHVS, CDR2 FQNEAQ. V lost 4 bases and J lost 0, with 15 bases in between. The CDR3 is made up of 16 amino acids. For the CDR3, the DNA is TGTGCCAGCAGCTCCCCTCGGGGTCTTTTGAACACTGAAGCTTTCTTT. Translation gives CASSSPRGLLNTEAFF.

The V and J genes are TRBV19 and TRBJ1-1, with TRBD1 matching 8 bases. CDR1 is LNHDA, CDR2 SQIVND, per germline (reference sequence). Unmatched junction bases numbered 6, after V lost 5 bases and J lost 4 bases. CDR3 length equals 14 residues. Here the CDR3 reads CASSPDRGATEAFF. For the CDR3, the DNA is TGTGCCAGTAGTCCCGACAGGGGAGCCACTGAAGCTTTCTTT.

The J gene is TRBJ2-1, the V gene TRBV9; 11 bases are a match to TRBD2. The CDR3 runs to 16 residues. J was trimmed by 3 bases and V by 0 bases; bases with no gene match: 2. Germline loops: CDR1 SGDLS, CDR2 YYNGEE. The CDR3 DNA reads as TGTGCCAGCAGCGTAGGTAGCGGGAGGGGCTACAATGAGCAGTTCTTC. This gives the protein CASSVGSGRGYNEQFF.

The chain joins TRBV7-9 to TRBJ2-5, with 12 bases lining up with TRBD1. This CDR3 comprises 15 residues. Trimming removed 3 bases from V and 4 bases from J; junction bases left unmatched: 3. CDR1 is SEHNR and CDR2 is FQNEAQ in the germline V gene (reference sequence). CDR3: CASSLRDRGRETQYF. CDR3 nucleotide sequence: TGTGCCAGCAGCTTGCGGGACAGGGGGCGAGAGACCCAGTACTTC.

In DNA form, the CDR3 reads TGTGCCAGTTCCTTCCCCCGGACTAGCGGCCCTTCCACAGATACGCAGTATTTT. This gives the protein CASSFPRTSGPSTDTQYF. The chain uses TRBV19 and TRBJ2-3; 10 nucleotides agree with TRBD2. The CDR3 is made up of 18 amino acids. Trimming removed 8 bases from V and 2 bases from J; junction bases left unmatched: 16. Per germline, CDR1 LNHDA and CDR2 SQIVND (reference sequence).

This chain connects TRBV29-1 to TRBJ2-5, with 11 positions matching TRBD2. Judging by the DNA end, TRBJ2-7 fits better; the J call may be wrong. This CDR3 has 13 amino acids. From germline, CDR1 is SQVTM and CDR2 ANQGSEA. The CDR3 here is CSVGLAGGYEQYF. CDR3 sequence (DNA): TGCAGCGTTGGTCTAGCGGGAGGTTACGAGCAGTACTTC.

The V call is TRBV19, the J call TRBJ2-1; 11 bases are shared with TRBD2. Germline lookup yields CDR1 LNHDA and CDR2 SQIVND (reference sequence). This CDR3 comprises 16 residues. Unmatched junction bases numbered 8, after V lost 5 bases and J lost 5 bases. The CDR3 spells CASSAGLAGWDNEQFF. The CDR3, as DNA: TGTGCCAGTAGTGCCGGACTAGCGGGTTGGGACAATGAGCAGTTCTTC.

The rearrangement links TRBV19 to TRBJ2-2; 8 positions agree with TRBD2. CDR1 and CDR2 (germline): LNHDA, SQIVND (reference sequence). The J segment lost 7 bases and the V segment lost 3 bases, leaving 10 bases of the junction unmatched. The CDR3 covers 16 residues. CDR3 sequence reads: CASSIPGRVAYGELFF. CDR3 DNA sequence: TGTGCCAGTAGTATCCCCGGGAGGGTAGCTTACGGGGAGCTGTTTTTT. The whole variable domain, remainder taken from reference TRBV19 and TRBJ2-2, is DGGITQSPKYLFRKEGQNVTLSCEQNLNHDAMYWYRQDPGQGLRLIYYSQIVNDFQKGDIAEGYSVSREKKESFPLTVTSAQKNPTAFYLCASSIPGRVAYGELFFGEGSRLTVL.

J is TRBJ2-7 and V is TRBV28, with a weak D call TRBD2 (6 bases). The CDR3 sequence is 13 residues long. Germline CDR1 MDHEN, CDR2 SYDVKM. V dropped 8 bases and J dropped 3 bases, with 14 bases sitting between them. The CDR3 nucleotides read TGTGCCAGCCAAGAGGGAGGCCGCTACGAGCAGTACTTC. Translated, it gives CASQEGGRYEQYF.

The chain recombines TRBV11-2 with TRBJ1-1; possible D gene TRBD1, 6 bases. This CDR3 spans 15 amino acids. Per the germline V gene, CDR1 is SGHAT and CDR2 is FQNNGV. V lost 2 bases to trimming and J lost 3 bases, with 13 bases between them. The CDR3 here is CASSLPGGGYTEAFF. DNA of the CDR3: TGTGCCAGCAGCTTACCTGGGGGGGGCTACACTGAAGCTTTCTTT.

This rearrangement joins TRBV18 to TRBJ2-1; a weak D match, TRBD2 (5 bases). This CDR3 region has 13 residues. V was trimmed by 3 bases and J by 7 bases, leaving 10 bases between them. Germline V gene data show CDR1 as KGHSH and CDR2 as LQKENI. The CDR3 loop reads CASSPLAGNEQFF. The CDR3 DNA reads TGTGCCAGCTCACCTCTAGCCGGAAATGAGCAGTTCTTC.

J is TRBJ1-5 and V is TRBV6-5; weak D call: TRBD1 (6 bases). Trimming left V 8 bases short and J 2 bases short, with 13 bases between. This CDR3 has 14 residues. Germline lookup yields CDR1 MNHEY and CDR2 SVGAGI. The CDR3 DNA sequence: TGTGCCAGCGGTGAGGGGGGGGGCAATCAGCCCCAGCATTTT. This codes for CASGEGGGNQPQHF.